Listed below are T cell receptor beta chains from one sample, sequenced in a study of T cells in Graves' hyperthyroidism and ophthalmopathy. TCRdb recomputed calls from the multiplex PCR reads with MiXCR, one row per CDR3 protein. The data show fewer than 650,000 distinct CDR3 sequences, with approximately 15% seen just once and over 3.5% held by the top ten. Sequenced sample: blood. The receptors were sampled from a woman between 40 and 50 years old with Graves' ophthalmopathy. Each CDR3 is given with its conserved first and last residue. Fields, in order: D gene, V gene, J gene, CDR3 protein. D genes are given only for firm matches.

d_gene: NA
v_gene: TRBV28
j_gene: TRBJ2-7
CDR3aa: CASTSGIHEQYF

d_gene: NA
v_gene: TRBV30
j_gene: TRBJ1-1
CDR3aa: CAWSEPGLTEAFF

d_gene: TRBD2
v_gene: TRBV10-3
j_gene: TRBJ2-7
CDR3aa: CAISVAAVLAGVYEQYF

d_gene: NA
v_gene: TRBV12-3/TRBV12-4
j_gene: TRBJ1-5
CDR3aa: CASSPTGRGNQPQHF

d_gene: TRBD2
v_gene: TRBV12-3/TRBV12-4
j_gene: TRBJ2-7
CDR3aa: CASSSGTSGYEQYF

d_gene: NA
v_gene: TRBV20-1
j_gene: TRBJ2-7
CDR3aa: CSASGITGSHYGQYF

d_gene: NA
v_gene: TRBV9
j_gene: TRBJ2-7
CDR3aa: CASSVGGGNSYEQYF

d_gene: NA
v_gene: TRBV24-1
j_gene: TRBJ2-7
CDR3aa: CATTDRVDGEQYF

d_gene: TRBD2
v_gene: TRBV28
j_gene: TRBJ2-5
CDR3aa: CAGRASGSETQYF

d_gene: NA
v_gene: TRBV20-1
j_gene: TRBJ2-7
CDR3aa: CSASPARGTGNSYEQYF

d_gene: NA
v_gene: TRBV20-1
j_gene: TRBJ2-4
CDR3aa: CSEGALAKNIQYF

d_gene: TRBD1
v_gene: TRBV28
j_gene: TRBJ2-7
CDR3aa: CASSPGTGEGYEQYF

d_gene: TRBD1
v_gene: TRBV5-1
j_gene: TRBJ2-6
CDR3aa: CASSLGPGQSSGANVLTF

d_gene: NA
v_gene: TRBV30
j_gene: TRBJ1-1
CDR3aa: CAWSSTVVNTEAFF

d_gene: NA
v_gene: TRBV4-1
j_gene: TRBJ2-7
CDR3aa: CASSQIQNYEQYF

d_gene: NA
v_gene: TRBV11-1
j_gene: TRBJ1-1
CDR3aa: CASSLRETAGAFF

d_gene: TRBD2
v_gene: TRBV6-2/TRBV6-3
j_gene: TRBJ2-7
CDR3aa: CASRGGSFNGYEQYF

d_gene: NA
v_gene: TRBV3-1
j_gene: TRBJ1-1
CDR3aa: CASSQQGTTTAEAFF

d_gene: NA
v_gene: TRBV24-1
j_gene: TRBJ2-2
CDR3aa: CATRGVTGTNTGELFF

d_gene: TRBD1
v_gene: TRBV6-5
j_gene: TRBJ2-2
CDR3aa: CASRLNPGTGWTGELFF

d_gene: NA
v_gene: TRBV3-1
j_gene: TRBJ1-5
CDR3aa: CASSQGIGGQPQHF

d_gene: NA
v_gene: TRBV6-1
j_gene: TRBJ2-3
CDR3aa: CASNADPDTDTQYF

d_gene: TRBD1
v_gene: TRBV19
j_gene: TRBJ1-2
CDR3aa: CASTHQTGTVNYGYTF

d_gene: NA
v_gene: TRBV12-3/TRBV12-4
j_gene: TRBJ1-1
CDR3aa: CASSPILILGDRGTEAFF

d_gene: NA
v_gene: TRBV27
j_gene: TRBJ1-5
CDR3aa: CASSLSSATSNQPQHF

d_gene: NA
v_gene: TRBV6-5
j_gene: TRBJ2-7
CDR3aa: CASSYQSPLDEQYF

d_gene: TRBD1
v_gene: TRBV20-1
j_gene: TRBJ1-5
CDR3aa: CSATDRAPPDQPQHF